The TCR beta chain described here comes from a study of early T cells in non-severe SARS-CoV-2 infection. Study-wide background: The chains were unpaired, and the sequenced material was bulk RNA from unsorted whole blood.

The CDR3 length is 14 residues. Trimming stripped 2 bases from V and 2 bases from J, with 6 bases between. Germline loops: CDR1 MNHEY, CDR2 SVGEGT. This clonotype was observed many times. Antigen unknown. Study-wide results and caveats: Sequences matched to VDJdb favored anti-spike CD8 responses, while private and CD4 specificities were missed.

TCRdb analysed the 5' RACE reads with MiXCR anew, one entry per CDR3 protein. The sample has 36,000 or so distinct CDR3 sequences, roughly 4.2% seen once. Sequencing used whole blood. The rearrangement uses TRBV6-2 or TRBV6-3 and TRBJ2-2; D not certain. The origin of this receptor is an adult who was a healthcare worker with PCR-confirmed SARS-CoV-2 infection or an uninfected control (not recorded which). For the CDR3, the DNA is TGTGCCAGCAGTTACGGGGATAACACCGGGGAGCTGTTTTTT. Encoded protein: CASSYGDNTGELFF.